What follows are 11 T cell receptor beta chains derived from one specimen sequenced in a study of blood T cells in healthy people across ages. Alongside a J-beta primer mix, a sample-barcoded 5' primer served in a second PCR lasting 7 to 11 cycles. Via MiXCR, TCRdb re-called the 5' RACE reads, giving one row per CDR3 protein. Among 550,000 to 800,000 distinct CDR3 sequences listed, over 20% were seen once. The sequenced sample consisted of blood. These receptors were collected from an older man in good health.

The rearrangement links TRBV6-5 to TRBJ2-3, with TRBD2 matching over 12 bases. Germline CDR1 is MNHEY and CDR2 is SVGAGI. With 4 bases clipped from V and 2 bases from J, the junction kept 1 base outside the gene matches. The CDR3 length is 15 residues. The CDR3 DNA reads TGTGCCAGCAGTTCTAGCGGGAGGGTCACAGATACGCAGTATTTT. This sequence encodes CASSSSGRVTDTQYF.

This clonotype was seen a few times. J is TRBJ2-1 and V is TRBV15; weak D call: TRBD1 (5 bases). V was shortened by 1 base and J by 6 bases, with 10 bases between the two germline ends. The CDR3 totals 14 residues. Germline V gene lookup returns CDR1 LNHNV and CDR2 YYDKDF (reference sequence). CDR3 region: CATSRAGCFNEQFF. Here the CDR3 DNA reads TGTGCCACCAGCAGAGCAGGGTGCTTCAATGAGCAGTTCTTC.

The V and J genes are TRBV7-2 and TRBJ2-3; TRBD2 might be the D (5 bases). CDR3 length: 13 amino acids. In germline, CDR1 is SGHTA, CDR2 FQGNSA. V gave up 4 bases and J gave up 5 bases, with 10 bases separating them. The CDR3 DNA reads as TGTGCCAGCAGCTCGGGGAAGAGAGATACGCAGTATTTT. Translated: CASSSGKRDTQYF.

This clonotype was seen a handful of times. The chain carries TRBV14 and TRBJ1-2; D is uncertain. V dropped 4 bases and J dropped 1 base, with 7 bases sitting between them. The CDR3 is made up of 13 amino acids. Looked up from germline, CDR1 is SGHDN and CDR2 is FVKESK. The CDR3 coding sequence is TGTGCCAGCAGCCCCGACCTTAACTATGGCTACACCTTC. Its translation: CASSPDLNYGYTF.

This clonotype was seen more than once but under ten times. The CDR3 region is CASSSTGGREETQYF. The DNA for the CDR3 is TGCGCCAGCAGCTCCACAGGGGGCAGGGAAGAGACCCAGTACTTC. The chain links TRBV5-1 to TRBJ2-5; TRBD1 agrees at 9 bases. This CDR3 contains 15 residues. J was trimmed by 3 bases and V by 3 bases; bases with no gene match: 6. Germline CDR1 and CDR2: SGHRS and YFSETQ. The full variable domain, completed using reference TRBV5-1 and TRBJ2-5, is KAGVTQTPRYLIKTRGQQVTLSCSPISGHRSVSWYQQTPGQGLQFLFEYFSETQRNKGNFPGRFSGRQFSNSRSEMNVSTLELGDSALYLCASSSTGGREETQYFGPGTRLLVL.

This clonotype was observed a few times. V is TRBV24-1 and J is TRBJ2-1; 8 bases are a match to TRBD1. The CDR3 runs to 15 residues. In germline, CDR1 is KGHDR, CDR2 SFDVKD. Losses at the gene ends were 3 bases for V and 5 bases for J; bases not matched to a gene: 5. The CDR3 DNA reads TGTGCCACCAGTGATACCAGGGGGCCTGACAATGAGCAGTTCTTC. As protein: CATSDTRGPDNEQFF.

This clonotype occurred a few times. The V gene is TRBV12-3 or TRBV12-4, the J gene TRBJ2-7; D is unresolved. Trimming removed 3 bases from V and 6 bases from J, with 12 bases in between. The CDR3 contains 13 residues. DNA for the CDR3: TGTGCCAGCAGTTTGTCATCTTTCGCCGAGCAGTACTTC. This codes for CASSLSSFAEQYF.

This chain uses TRBV18 with TRBJ2-1; weak D call: TRBD2 (5 bases). The DNA matches TRBJ2-7 better at its end, which makes the J call doubtful. The CDR3 extends over 14 amino acids. Germline V gene lookup returns CDR1 KGHSH and CDR2 LQKENI. For the CDR3, the DNA is TGTGCCAGCTCACCAAAAGACTACCGCTACGAGCAGTACTTC. Protein: CASSPKDYRYEQYF.

The CDR3 loop is CSARGGQNRVRDTEAFF. In DNA form, the CDR3 reads TGCAGTGCTAGAGGTGGACAGAACAGGGTTAGAGACACTGAAGCTTTCTTT. This chain links TRBV20-1 with TRBJ1-1; tentative D call: TRBD1 (6 bases). V was shortened by 1 base and J by 3 bases, with 21 bases between the two germline ends. Germline values: CDR1 DFQATT, CDR2 SNEGSKA (reference sequence). This CDR3 has 17 amino acids.

This clonotype was observed many times. The chain combines TRBV6-1 with TRBJ2-3; 10 positions agree with TRBD2. From germline, CDR1 is MNHNS and CDR2 SASEGT. This CDR3 region has 16 residues. The V segment lost 4 bases and the J segment 3 bases; nucleotides outside the gene matches: 7. DNA for the CDR3: TGTGCCAGCAGTGTAGCGGGAGGCCTTCAAACAGATACGCAGTATTTT. Translation: CASSVAGGLQTDTQYF.

The genes are TRBV6-1 and TRBJ2-5; 8 bases map to TRBD1. V trimming: 7 bases; J trimming: 1 base; junction bases outside the gene matches: 5. The CDR3 loop spans 14 amino acids. Germline lookup yields CDR1 MNHNS and CDR2 SASEGT. CDR3 DNA: TGTGCCAGCACTTTACAGGGGGTCCAAGAGACCCAGTACTTC. The encoded protein is CASTLQGVQETQYF.